Here is one T cell receptor (beta chain) with its context. Its antigen is unknown. The sample originates from a study of Ad26.COV2.S vaccination and SARS-CoV-2 variants. At the level of the study: Within the COV1001 Ad26.COV2.S trial arm, the donor was enrolled.

Libraries were prepared by immunoSEQ multiplex PCR; TCRdb keeps only in-frame clonotypes and omits some of them. Of about 390,000 clones in the sample, approximately 91% are singletons; the top ten hold under 3.5%. Regarding the study as a whole: People who got the vaccine had more spike-specific TCR breadth than people who got placebo. Possible underestimation of total T cell responses by the TCR breadth and depth analyses was noted.

The CDR3 contains 15 residues. Trimming took off 6 bases at V and 3 bases at J, with 18 bases between the two ends. The V gene's germline CDR1 is SNHLY and CDR2 FYNNEI. Noted treatment: 15 to 20 received Ad26.COV2.S at low or high dose, single or two shots; 5 received placebo; per-sample allocation not given. Samples were taken on day 63 after the first vaccine or placebo injection. The study used a vaccine consisting of an Ad26 vector that expressed Wuhan-strain SARS-CoV-2 spike. The TCR originated in a person between 18 and 59 years old who received the Ad26.COV2.S COVID-19 vaccine or a placebo. The V gene is TRBV2, the J gene TRBJ2-7; D gene uncertain. The sequences come from peripheral blood, collected in a trial of Ad26.COV2.S vaccine versus placebo. The DNA of the CDR3 is TGTGCCAGCAGGAACCTAGGCTACGAGAGCTACGAGCAGTACTTC. This codes for CASRNLGYESYEQYF.